This T cell receptor (beta chain) originates from a study of cytomegalovirus exposure and HLA in healthy donors. Looking at the study overall: Clustering assigned approximately 78% of the 350 to 400 genotyped donors to the Caucasian-associated ancestry cluster.

Researchers ran the PCR with 60 Vbeta and 13 Jbeta primers. Clones were read by immunoSEQ multiplex PCR, and TCRdb kept only the in-frame ones, dropping some. The table records under 150,000 clones, 73% of them present only once. Remarks on this clone: Its antigen is as yet unknown.

Study observations and caveats: A missense variant in DCLRE1C was later tied to TCR beta V- and J-gene trimming. Most TCR sequences showed up rarely, but some public TCRs showed up in many donors. The HLA-A and HLA-B alleles of most subjects were reportedly predicted accurately from TCR beta sequences.

Per germline, CDR1 SGHRS and CDR2 YFSETQ. The CDR3 loop spans 15 amino acids. Deletions cut 4 bases from V and 4 bases from J, with 17 bases between. The source material was PBMCs. This chain links TRBV5-1 with TRBJ2-5; TRBD1 might be the D (6 bases). This sequence was found in a middle-aged woman in good health and CMV-seronegative. The CDR3 loop is CASSIGTPWGETQYF. Written as DNA, the CDR3 is TGCGCCAGCAGCATAGGGACACCCTGGGGAGAGACCCAGTACTTC. The whole variable domain, filled in from reference TRBV5-1 and TRBJ2-5, reads KAGVTQTPRYLIKTRGQQVTLSCSPISGHRSVSWYQQTPGQGLQFLFEYFSETQRNKGNFPGRFSGRQFSNSRSEMNVSTLELGDSALYLCASSIGTPWGETQYFGPGTRLLVL.